This passage covers 10 T cell receptor beta chains from one sample sequenced in a study of T cell responses to AZD1222 COVID-19 vaccine. Clones were read by immunoSEQ multiplex PCR, and TCRdb kept only the in-frame ones, dropping some. The sample includes 130,000 to 150,000 clones, nearly 90% seen only once; the top ten take about 4.7%. The sequences come from peripheral blood, collected on day 0 of AZD1222 vaccination. These receptors came from an adult in good health.

This clone showed up just a few times. The rearrangement uses TRBV7-9 and TRBJ2-1; D perhaps matches TRBD1 (5 bases). Germline CDR1 SEHNR, CDR2 FQNEAQ (reference sequence). The CDR3 contains 16 residues. The V and J ends lost 1 base and 0 bases respectively, with 10 bases between them. The chain's CDR3 is CASSLGTPNSYNEQFF. The CDR3 DNA sequence: TGTGCCAGCAGCTTAGGGACACCTAACTCCTACAATGAGCAGTTCTTC. The whole variable domain, filled in from reference TRBV7-9 and TRBJ2-1, reads DTGVSQNPRHKITKRGQNVTFRCDPISEHNRLYWYRQTLGQGPEFLTYFQNEAQLEKSRLLSDRFSAERPKGSFSTLEIQRTEQGDSAMYLCASSLGTPNSYNEQFFGPGTRLTVL.

J is TRBJ2-1 and V is TRBV6-4; the D gene is possibly TRBD2 (6 bases). The germline V gene has CDR1 MRHNA and CDR2 SNTAGT. The CDR3 is 15 amino acids. Trimming removed 4 bases from V and 6 bases from J, with 16 bases in between. In DNA, the CDR3 is TGTGCCAGCAGTGTCACGGGGGATGGGGGCAATGAGCAGTTCTTC. Translating gives CASSVTGDGGNEQFF.

The chain joins TRBV20-1 to TRBJ1-3; D gene unclear. Germline V gene sequence: CDR1 DFQATT, CDR2 SNEGSKA (reference sequence). V lost 3 bases to trimming and J lost 0 bases, with 9 bases between them. CDR3 length: 14 amino acids. CDR3 amino acids: CSASPPYSGNTIYF. As DNA, the CDR3 is TGCAGTGCTAGTCCTCCTTACTCTGGAAACACCATATATTTT.

The V gene is TRBV28, the J gene TRBJ2-7; 12 bases line up with TRBD2. Germline V gene data show CDR1 as MDHEN and CDR2 as SYDVKM. CDR3 length: 16 residues. The ends lost 6 bases at V and 5 bases at J; junction bases unmatched: 11. DNA of the CDR3: TGTGCCAGCAGGACGACTAGCGGGAGCTTTTCCCACGAGCAGTACTTC. It yields the protein CASRTTSGSFSHEQYF. The full variable domain, its missing parts supplied by reference TRBV28 and TRBJ2-7, is DVKVTQSSRYLVKRTGEKVFLECVQDMDHENMFWYRQDPGLGLRLIYFSYDVKMKEKGDIPEGYSVSREKKERFSLILESASTNQTSMYLCASRTTSGSFSHEQYFGPGTRLTVT.

V usage is TRBV5-4 and J usage is TRBJ2-2; D gene uncertain. This CDR3 contains 13 residues. From germline, CDR1 is SGHNT and CDR2 YYREEE (reference sequence). With 0 bases removed from V and 1 base from J, the gap between germline ends came to 1 base. The CDR3 DNA reads as TGTGCCAGCAGCTTGGGGAACACCGGGGAGCTGTTTTTT. This sequence encodes CASSLGNTGELFF.

This clone was recorded once. The CDR3 loop is CASSLPGQGIGANVLTF. Written as DNA, the CDR3 is TGTGCCAGCAGTTTACCGGGACAGGGTATTGGGGCCAACGTCCTGACTTTC. The chain uses TRBV28 and TRBJ2-6, with 9 bases that match TRBD1. Trimming took 2 bases from V and 3 from J; bases not matched to a gene: 5. Germline V gene sequence: CDR1 MDHEN, CDR2 SYDVKM. The CDR3 is 17 residues long.

This chain links TRBV9 with TRBJ1-2; 8 nucleotides align to TRBD1. The germline V gene encodes CDR1 SGDLS and CDR2 YYNGEE. The CDR3 totals 14 residues. Germline trimming cut 0 bases from V and 3 bases from J; bases unmatched to any gene: 1. CDR3 residues: CASSVVGQDYGYTF. The CDR3 DNA reads TGTGCCAGCAGCGTAGTGGGACAGGACTATGGCTACACCTTC.

V and J are TRBV18 and TRBJ1-2; maybe TRBD1 (6 bases). The germline V gene has CDR1 KGHSH and CDR2 LQKENI. Trimming pared 3 bases from V and 10 bases from J, leaving 24 bases between. This CDR3 region has 16 residues. This chain's CDR3 is CASSPYGGQSPRNYTF. The CDR3 DNA is TGTGCCAGCTCACCTTACGGCGGACAGTCCCCGAGGAACTACACCTTC.

V and J are TRBV18 and TRBJ1-6, with no clear D. The V end lost 0 bases, the J end lost 6 bases, and 9 bases lay between the germline ends. CDR3 length equals 15 residues. Germline CDR1 is KGHSH and CDR2 is LQKENI. The DNA of the CDR3 is TGTGCCAGCTCACCACCCGGGGTTGGTAATTCACCCCTCCACTTT. This gives the protein CASSPPGVGNSPLHF.

The chain recombines TRBV2 with TRBJ1-1; D gene ambiguous. CDR3 size: 12 residues. Germline CDR1 and CDR2: SNHLY and FYNNEI. V shed 7 bases and J shed 0 bases, with 6 bases lying between them. The CDR3 nucleotides read TGTGCCAGCACCGTGATGAACACTGAAGCTTTCTTT. Translated: CASTVMNTEAFF.